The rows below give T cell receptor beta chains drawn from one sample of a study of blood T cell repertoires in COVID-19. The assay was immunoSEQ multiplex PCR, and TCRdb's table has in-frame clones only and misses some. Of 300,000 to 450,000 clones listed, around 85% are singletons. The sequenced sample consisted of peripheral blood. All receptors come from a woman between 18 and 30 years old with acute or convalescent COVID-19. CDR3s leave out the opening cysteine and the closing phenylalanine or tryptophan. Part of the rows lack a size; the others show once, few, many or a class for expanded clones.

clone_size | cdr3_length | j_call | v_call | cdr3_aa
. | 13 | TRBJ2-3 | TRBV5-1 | ASSLGDRSVDTQY
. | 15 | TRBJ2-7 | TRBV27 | ASSYIAGGPAPYEQY
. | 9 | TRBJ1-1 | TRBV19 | ASILGAEAF
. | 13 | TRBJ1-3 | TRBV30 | AWSRGSRSGNTIY
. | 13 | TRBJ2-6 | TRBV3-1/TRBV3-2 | ASLDRGSGANVLT
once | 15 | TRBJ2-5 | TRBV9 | ASSVGSGSGGQETQY
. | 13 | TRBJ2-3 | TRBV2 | ASSGQGMTADTQY
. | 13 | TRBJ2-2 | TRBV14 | ASSWTGLNTGELF
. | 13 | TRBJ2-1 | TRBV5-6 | ASSKTGTEHNEQF
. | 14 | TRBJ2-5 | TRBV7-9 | ASSLARGAIQETQY
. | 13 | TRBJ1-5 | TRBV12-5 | ASGSSTGGNQPQH
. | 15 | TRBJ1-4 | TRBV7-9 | ASSDGTGGTTNEKLF
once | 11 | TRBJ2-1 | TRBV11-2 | ASSFGQRTEQF
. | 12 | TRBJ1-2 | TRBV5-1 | ASSFGQGKYGYT
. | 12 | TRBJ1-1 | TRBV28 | ASSLTEGRTEAF
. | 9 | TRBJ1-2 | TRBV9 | ASSQNYGYT
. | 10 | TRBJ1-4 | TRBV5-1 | ASGTGSEKLF
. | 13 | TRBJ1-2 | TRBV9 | ASSEGESPSYGYT
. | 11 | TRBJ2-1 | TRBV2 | ASSRSGRNEQF
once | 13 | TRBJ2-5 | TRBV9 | ASSPNYSGRETQY
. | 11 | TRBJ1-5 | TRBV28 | ASSPPQWQPQH
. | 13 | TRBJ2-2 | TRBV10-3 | AISGTGGRSGELF
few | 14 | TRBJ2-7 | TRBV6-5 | ASSYPLEQGAYEQY
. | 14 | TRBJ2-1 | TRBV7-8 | ASSLGDLLAASEQF
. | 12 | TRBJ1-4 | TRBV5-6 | ASSETGTNEKLF
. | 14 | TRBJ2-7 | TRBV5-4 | ASSLDGQQGLDEQY
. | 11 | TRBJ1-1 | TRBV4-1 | ASSQDGGTEAF
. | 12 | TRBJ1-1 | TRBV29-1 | SVVAGQGNTEAF
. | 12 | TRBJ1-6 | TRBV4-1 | ASRGVGGGSPLH
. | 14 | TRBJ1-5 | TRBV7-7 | ASSLFAPKGNQPQH
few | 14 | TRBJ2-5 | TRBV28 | ASSSPGTGSQETQY
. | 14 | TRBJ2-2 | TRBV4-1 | ASSPIGQGRVGELF
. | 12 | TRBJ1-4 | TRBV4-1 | ASSQGQGEEKLF
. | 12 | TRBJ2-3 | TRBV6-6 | ASRPRRHTDTQY
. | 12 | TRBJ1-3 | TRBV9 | ASSVEGAGNTIY
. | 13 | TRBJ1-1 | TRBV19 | ASSLGQGRGTEAF
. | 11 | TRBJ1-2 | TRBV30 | AWSRPGGRGYT
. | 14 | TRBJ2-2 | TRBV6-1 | ASSDLGGANTGELF
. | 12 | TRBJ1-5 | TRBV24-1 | ATSEQGLPSSQH
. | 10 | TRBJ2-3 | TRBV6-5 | ASSPDRDTQY
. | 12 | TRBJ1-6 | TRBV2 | ASSGSVLNSPLH
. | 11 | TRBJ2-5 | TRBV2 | ASSARSSETQY
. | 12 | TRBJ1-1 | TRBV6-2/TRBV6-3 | ASSSTGTYTEAF
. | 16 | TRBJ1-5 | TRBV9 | ASSGIRRDRERNQPQH
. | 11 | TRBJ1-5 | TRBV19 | ASTEAGNQPQH
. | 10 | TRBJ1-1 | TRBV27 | ASSRTGYEAF
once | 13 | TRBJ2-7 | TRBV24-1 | ATSDFTSGSYEQY
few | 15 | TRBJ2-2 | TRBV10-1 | ASSDAPGGASTGELF
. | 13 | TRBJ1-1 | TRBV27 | ASSFRRQPEAEAF
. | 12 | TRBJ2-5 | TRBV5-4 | ASSLVGRGETQY
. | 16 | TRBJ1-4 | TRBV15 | ATSRDGAADNYNEKLF
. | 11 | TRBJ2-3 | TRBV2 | ASSSMSGDTQY
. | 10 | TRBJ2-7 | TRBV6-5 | ASSYSGGGTY
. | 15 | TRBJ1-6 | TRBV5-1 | ASSLAGVTAANSPLH